What follows are 23 T cell receptor beta chains derived from one specimen sequenced in a study of T-cell reconstitution after alpha-beta-depleted transplantation in children. This sample's TCRbeta library carried unique molecular identifier barcodes. TCRdb called the PCR reads again in MiXCR, with one record for every CDR3 protein. The sample gives some 240,000 distinct CDR3 sequences, approximately 9.9% of which show up once; 5.1% is in the top ten. The sequenced sample was PBMCs from the stem cell graft donor, obtained from the stem cell graft. These receptors all come from a human donor who donated a stem cell graft to a child with SCID.

In this sample, this clonotype turned up many times. The V call is TRBV6-5, the J call TRBJ2-7, with 11 bases lining up with TRBD2. CDR3 length: 16 amino acids. Germline-derived CDR1 and CDR2 are MNHEY and SVGAGI. Losses at the gene ends were 5 bases for V and 0 bases for J; bases not matched to a gene: 6. CDR3 in DNA: TGTGCCAGCAGTCGGACTAGCGGGCCATACTCCTACGAGCAGTACTTC. Amino acids: CASSRTSGPYSYEQYF.

This clonotype has a count of ten or more. The gene calls are TRBV2 and TRBJ2-1; 9 positions match TRBD2. CDR1 and CDR2 (germline): SNHLY, FYNNEI. V shed 2 bases, J shed 2 bases, and the junction held 4 bases outside the gene matches. This CDR3 comprises 16 residues. CDR3 in amino acids: CASSERGGGAYNEQFF. The CDR3 region has the DNA TGTGCCAGCAGTGAACGGGGCGGGGGGGCCTACAATGAGCAGTTCTTC.

This clonotype has ten or more counts. CDR3 nucleotide sequence: TGTGCCAGCAGCCCTCCGGGACGGACTAAAGAGACCCAGTACTTC. Encoded protein: CASSPPGRTKETQYF. This chain connects TRBV12-3 or TRBV12-4 to TRBJ2-5; a weak D match, TRBD2 (6 bases). V gave up 6 bases and J gave up 3 bases, with 17 bases separating them. This CDR3 contains 15 residues.

The V and J genes are TRBV20-1 and TRBJ1-1, with TRBD1 as a possible D gene (6 bases). This CDR3 comprises 15 residues. Trimming pared 5 bases from V and 2 bases from J, leaving 18 bases between. Germline V gene sequence: CDR1 DFQATT, CDR2 SNEGSKA (reference sequence). The CDR3 is CSAVPRGGYNTEAFF. In DNA, the CDR3 is TGCAGTGCTGTCCCCCGGGGGGGCTATAACACTGAAGCTTTCTTT.

This clonotype showed up many times. The chain is built from TRBV9 and TRBJ2-3, with TRBD2 matching over 13 bases. This CDR3 has 20 amino acids. Germline V CDR1 and CDR2: SGDLS, YYNGEE. The J segment lost 2 bases and the V segment lost 4 bases, leaving 16 bases of the junction unmatched. In DNA, the CDR3 is TGTGCCAGCAGCCCACGAGGGACTAGCGGGGCACGGGGCCACACAGATACGCAGTATTTT. This gives the protein CASSPRGTSGARGHTDTQYF.

This clonotype was observed at least ten times. The rearrangement links TRBV24-1 to TRBJ1-1, with 9 bases that match TRBD1. Germline-derived CDR1 and CDR2 are KGHDR and SFDVKD. The V gene end was trimmed by 2 bases and the J gene end by 1 base; junction bases not matched to a gene: 1. CDR3 size: 15 residues. CDR3 sequence (DNA): TGTGCCACCAGTGATTCGACAGGGGGGAACACTGAAGCTTTCTTT. Protein: CATSDSTGGNTEAFF.

This clonotype was seen at least ten times. The V gene is TRBV5-1, the J gene TRBJ2-3; 11 bases line up with TRBD2. The CDR3 runs to 19 residues. CDR1 and CDR2 (germline): SGHRS, YFSETQ. V lost 1 base to trimming and J lost 2 bases; unmatched junction nucleotides: 12. CDR3 nucleotides: TGCGCCAGCAGCTTGCAGGGACAAACTAGCGGGGGTATCACAGATACGCAGTATTTT. It is translated as CASSLQGQTSGGITDTQYF.

The table lists this clonotype with many counts. V usage is TRBV20-1 and J usage is TRBJ1-5, with TRBD1 matching over 10 bases. V lost 1 base and J lost 0; bases outside the gene matches: 9. CDR1 and CDR2 (germline): DFQATT, SNEGSKA (reference sequence). This CDR3 has 18 amino acids. The CDR3 region is CSARGDRGRSYSNQPQHF. The CDR3 bases are TGCAGTGCTAGAGGGGACAGGGGTAGGAGCTATAGCAATCAGCCCCAGCATTTT.

This clonotype was observed many times. J is TRBJ2-5 and V is TRBV7-8, with 14 bases that match TRBD2. After removal of 3 bases from V and 1 base from J, the junction contained 7 bases not matched to a gene. The germline gives CDR1 SGHVS, CDR2 FQNEAQ. The CDR3 loop spans 18 amino acids. CDR3: CASSFPQTSGGVQETQYF. Here the CDR3 DNA reads TGTGCCAGCAGCTTCCCCCAGACTAGCGGGGGGGTCCAAGAGACCCAGTACTTC.

This clonotype was counted at least ten times. The chain joins TRBV20-1 to TRBJ1-1, with 9 bases lining up with TRBD1. Unmatched junction bases numbered 6, after V lost 4 bases and J lost 0 bases. This CDR3 spans 15 amino acids. Per germline, CDR1 DFQATT and CDR2 SNEGSKA (reference sequence). CDR3 protein: CSAIGTGRVNTEAFF. The CDR3 DNA is TGCAGTGCTATCGGGACAGGGAGAGTGAACACTGAAGCTTTCTTT.

There are many counts of this clonotype. The chain has TRBV2 and TRBJ1-1; no reliable D call. Germline CDR1 is SNHLY and CDR2 is FYNNEI. The V end lost 6 bases, the J end lost 10 bases, and 15 bases lay between the germline ends. The CDR3 is made up of 12 amino acids. The CDR3 sequence: CASSTDVPGAFF. The DNA of the CDR3 is TGTGCCAGCAGCACGGACGTACCGGGAGCTTTCTTT.

This clonotype has ten or more counts. CDR3 nucleotide sequence: TGTGCCAGCAGCCCCCGAGCTAGCGGGGGTCAGAACACCGGGGAGCTGTTTTTT. Residues: CASSPRASGGQNTGELFF. This chain joins TRBV9 and TRBJ2-2; TRBD2 agrees at 10 bases. This CDR3 region has 18 residues. Losses at the gene ends were 4 bases for V and 1 base for J; bases not matched to a gene: 10. From germline, CDR1 is SGDLS and CDR2 YYNGEE.

There are many counts of this clonotype. The CDR3 spells CASSPTTGSYNEQFF. CDR3 nucleotide sequence: TGTGCCAGCAGTCCAACGACAGGGTCCTACAATGAGCAGTTCTTC. This chain joins TRBV3-1 and TRBJ2-1; 7 nucleotides match TRBD1. Germline V gene data show CDR1 as LGHDT and CDR2 as YNNKEL (reference sequence). Trimming at V came to 6 bases and at J to 1 base, leaving 6 bases not matched to a gene. The CDR3 totals 15 residues.

This clonotype showed up many times. This rearrangement joins TRBV28 to TRBJ2-7; D not certain. The CDR3 contains 15 residues. Germline CDR1 and CDR2: MDHEN and SYDVKM. The ends were cut back, 7 bases at V and 2 bases at J, with 18 bases in the middle. This CDR3 is CASTPAASNTYEQYF. The CDR3 nucleotides are TGTGCCAGCACCCCGGCAGCGAGTAATACCTACGAGCAGTACTTC.

This clonotype was observed at least ten times. This rearrangement joins TRBV4-1 to TRBJ2-2, with D perhaps TRBD1 (5 bases). V lost 6 bases to trimming and J lost 0 bases, with 11 bases between them. The length of the CDR3 is 15 residues. The V gene's germline CDR1 is MGHRA and CDR2 YSYEKL. The CDR3 is CASRQDHPNTGELFF. The CDR3 DNA is TGCGCCAGCAGACAGGACCACCCGAACACCGGGGAGCTGTTTTTT.

This clonotype was picked up a small number of times. Since a much larger clone is just one base distant, this may be a read error. CDR3 amino acids: CSASDRGTYEQSF. The CDR3 DNA reads TGCAGTGCTTCTGACAGGGGAACCTACGAGCAGTCCTTC. The chain combines TRBV20-1 with TRBJ2-7; 8 bases agree with TRBD1. Germline-derived CDR1 and CDR2 are DFQATT and SNEGSKA (reference sequence). The length of the CDR3 is 13 residues.

This clonotype was picked up many times. The chain joins TRBV12-3 or TRBV12-4 to TRBJ1-5; D call uncertain. Trimming stripped 2 bases from V and 0 bases from J, with 8 bases between. CDR3 length equals 15 residues. The CDR3 sequence: CASSLWEHSNQPQHF. As DNA, the CDR3 is TGTGCCAGCAGTTTATGGGAGCATAGCAATCAGCCCCAGCATTTT.

This clonotype occurred many times. The chain has TRBV5-1 and TRBJ2-1, with 12 bases aligning to TRBD2. Unmatched junction bases numbered 10, after V lost 0 bases and J lost 15 bases. The CDR3 loop spans 15 amino acids. Germline loops: CDR1 SGHRS, CDR2 YFSETQ. The CDR3 sequence: CASSLGLAGGRTPFF. For the CDR3, the DNA is TGCGCCAGCAGCTTGGGGCTAGCGGGGGGGCGAACTCCGTTCTTC.

This clonotype was seen ten or more times. The V call is TRBV20-1, the J call TRBJ1-2; D is unclear. This CDR3 spans 13 amino acids. Trimming stripped 0 bases from V and 0 bases from J, with 5 bases between. In germline, CDR1 is DFQATT, CDR2 SNEGSKA (reference sequence). As DNA, the CDR3 is TGCAGTGCTAGAGAGACCGCTAACTATGGCTACACCTTC. It yields the protein CSARETANYGYTF.

This clonotype has just a few counts. The chain links TRBV5-5 to TRBJ1-1, with D perhaps matching TRBD1 (6 bases). Germline CDR1 and CDR2: SGHKS and YYEKEE (reference sequence). This CDR3 comprises 15 residues. V was clipped by 0 bases and J by 6 bases, with 15 bases between them. This chain's CDR3 is CASSLAQGRGAEAFF. The CDR3 region has the DNA TGTGCCAGCAGCTTGGCCCAGGGGAGAGGGGCTGAAGCTTTCTTT.

The table lists this clonotype with many counts. The genes are TRBV7-8 and TRBJ1-5; 8 bases agree with TRBD1. The CDR3 contains 17 residues. Per germline, CDR1 SGHVS and CDR2 FQNEAQ. Unmatched junction bases numbered 10, after V lost 5 bases and J lost 1 base. This CDR3 is CASSPQGGTLSNQPQHF. CDR3 DNA sequence: TGTGCCAGCAGCCCACAGGGGGGGACCCTAAGCAATCAGCCCCAGCATTTT.

This clonotype was recorded at least ten times. The chain is built from TRBV28 and TRBJ2-2; 10 nucleotides match TRBD2. The germline CDR1 and CDR2 sequences are MDHEN and SYDVKM. V lost 4 bases and J lost 2; bases outside the gene matches: 4. CDR3 length equals 16 residues. CDR3: CASSYSGGVNTGELFF. The CDR3, as DNA: TGTGCCAGCAGTTACAGCGGGGGGGTTAACACCGGGGAGCTGTTTTTT.

This clonotype was recorded many times. The chain has TRBV5-1 and TRBJ2-6, with a weak D call TRBD1 (6 bases). V was trimmed by 7 bases and J by 0 bases, leaving 8 bases between them. CDR3 length: 14 amino acids. Germline V lookup: CDR1 SGHRS, CDR2 YFSETQ. The CDR3 protein is CASQDSSGANVLTF. The CDR3 DNA reads TGCGCCAGCCAGGACAGCTCTGGGGCCAACGTCCTGACTTTC.